A selection of T cell receptor beta chains follows, all from one sample in a study of response to subunit inactivated influenza vaccine. TCRdb fed the RT-PCR reads into MiXCR, producing one record per CDR3 protein. The sample holds about 620,000 distinct CDR3 sequences, around 10% seen once. These data also formed part of another study, on T cells expressing NK-cell markers.

Material: PBMCs from blood, obtained on the day of vaccination. The source of these receptors is a man in his forties or fifties who received an inactivated influenza vaccine. Both conserved end residues are part of each CDR3. D genes are given only for firm matches. For some rows the clone size is stated as once, few or many, or as a class when expanded; others skip it.

j_call: TRBJ2-2
v_call: TRBV2
d_call: NA
clone_size: few
cdr3_length: 15
cdr3_aa: CASRPDSVNTGELFF
cdr3_nt: TGTGCCAGCAGACCGGACAGCGTGAACACCGGGGAGCTGTTTTTT

j_call: TRBJ2-1
v_call: TRBV7-3
d_call: NA
clone_size: many
cdr3_length: 16
cdr3_aa: CASSLSAGTTYNEQFF
cdr3_nt: TGTGCCAGCAGCTTATCTGCAGGGACAACCTACAATGAGCAGTTCTTC

j_call: TRBJ2-5
v_call: TRBV7-9
d_call: NA
clone_size: NA
cdr3_length: 13
cdr3_aa: CASKKGLGETQYF
cdr3_nt: TGTGCCAGCAAAAAGGGACTCGGAGAGACCCAGTACTTC

j_call: TRBJ2-4
v_call: TRBV7-9
d_call: NA
clone_size: few
cdr3_length: 16
cdr3_aa: CASSPSLLGSKNIQYF
cdr3_nt: TGTGCCAGCAGCCCGTCCTTGCTTGGCAGCAAAAACATTCAGTACTTC

j_call: TRBJ2-7
v_call: TRBV4-3
d_call: NA
clone_size: many
cdr3_length: 15
cdr3_aa: CASSKMEAGPYEQYF
cdr3_nt: TGCGCCAGCAGTAAGATGGAGGCAGGACCTTACGAGCAGTACTTC

j_call: TRBJ2-1
v_call: TRBV9
d_call: NA
clone_size: NA
cdr3_length: 16
cdr3_aa: CASSVALDMSYNEQFF
cdr3_nt: TGTGCCAGCAGCGTAGCTTTGGACATGTCATACAATGAGCAGTTCTTC

j_call: TRBJ1-1
v_call: TRBV5-1
d_call: TRBD1
clone_size: NA
cdr3_length: 15
cdr3_aa: CASSLDSGGGTEAFF
cdr3_nt: TGCGCCAGCAGCTTGGATTCAGGGGGAGGCACTGAAGCTTTCTTT

j_call: TRBJ2-1
v_call: TRBV5-1
d_call: TRBD1
clone_size: few
cdr3_length: 16
cdr3_aa: CASSSGQGSPYNEQFF
cdr3_nt: TGCGCCAGCAGCTCCGGACAGGGGTCCCCCTACAATGAGCAGTTCTTC

j_call: TRBJ2-3
v_call: TRBV2
d_call: TRBD2
clone_size: NA
cdr3_length: 15
cdr3_aa: CASRSLSGRGDTQYF
cdr3_nt: TGTGCCAGCAGAAGCCTTAGCGGGAGGGGAGATACGCAGTATTTT

j_call: TRBJ2-5
v_call: TRBV25-1
d_call: NA
clone_size: many
cdr3_length: 13
cdr3_aa: CASSGPFPATQYF
cdr3_nt: TGTGCCAGCAGTGGCCCCTTCCCTGCAACCCAGTACTTC

j_call: TRBJ2-7
v_call: TRBV5-1
d_call: TRBD2
clone_size: few
cdr3_length: 15
cdr3_aa: CASRDSGVSSYEQYF
cdr3_nt: TGCGCCAGCAGGGATAGCGGGGTCAGCTCCTACGAGCAGTACTTC

j_call: TRBJ2-5
v_call: TRBV30
d_call: NA
clone_size: NA
cdr3_length: 13
cdr3_aa: CAWAEPAWETQYF
cdr3_nt: TGTGCCTGGGCCGAACCAGCCTGGGAGACCCAGTACTTC

j_call: TRBJ2-7
v_call: TRBV7-9
d_call: NA
clone_size: few
cdr3_length: 12
cdr3_aa: CASSLLATEQYF
cdr3_nt: TGTGCCAGCAGCTTACTTGCGACCGAGCAGTACTTC

j_call: TRBJ2-5
v_call: TRBV7-9
d_call: NA
clone_size: NA
cdr3_length: 15
cdr3_aa: CASSLARRGLETQYF
cdr3_nt: TGTGCCAGCAGCTTAGCGAGGAGGGGCCTAGAGACCCAGTACTTC

j_call: TRBJ2-3
v_call: TRBV12-3/TRBV12-4
d_call: NA
clone_size: NA
cdr3_length: 16
cdr3_aa: CASSAELAPSTDTQYF
cdr3_nt: TGTGCCAGCAGTGCAGAACTAGCTCCTAGCACAGATACGCAGTATTTT

j_call: TRBJ2-5
v_call: TRBV6-1
d_call: NA
clone_size: once
cdr3_length: 14
cdr3_aa: CATSSRDPRETQYF
cdr3_nt: TGTGCCACCTCCTCCCGGGACCCGAGGGAGACCCAGTACTTC

j_call: TRBJ1-4
v_call: TRBV6-1
d_call: NA
clone_size: NA
cdr3_length: 10
cdr3_aa: CASRAEKLFF
cdr3_nt: TGTGCCAGCAGAGCTGAAAAACTGTTTTTT

j_call: TRBJ2-4
v_call: TRBV9
d_call: NA
clone_size: many
cdr3_length: 13
cdr3_aa: CASSDGDKNIQYF
cdr3_nt: TGTGCCAGCAGCGACGGCGACAAAAACATTCAGTACTTC

j_call: TRBJ2-7
v_call: TRBV28
d_call: TRBD2
clone_size: few
cdr3_length: 14
cdr3_aa: CASERLAGNYEQYF
cdr3_nt: TGTGCCAGCGAAAGACTAGCGGGAAACTACGAGCAGTACTTC

j_call: TRBJ2-7
v_call: TRBV20-1
d_call: NA
clone_size: NA
cdr3_length: 11
cdr3_aa: CSASDTYEQYF
cdr3_nt: TGCAGTGCTAGCGACACATACGAGCAGTACTTC

j_call: TRBJ1-4
v_call: TRBV10-3
d_call: NA
clone_size: NA
cdr3_length: 16
cdr3_aa: CAISEVRHSTNEKLFF
cdr3_nt: TGTGCCATCAGTGAAGTCCGCCACTCAACTAATGAAAAACTGTTTTTT

j_call: TRBJ2-5
v_call: TRBV7-9
d_call: TRBD1
clone_size: NA
cdr3_length: 14
cdr3_aa: CASSGTGGEETQYF
cdr3_nt: TGTGCCAGCAGCGGGACAGGGGGTGAAGAGACCCAGTACTTC

j_call: TRBJ2-1
v_call: TRBV7-9
d_call: TRBD2
clone_size: many
cdr3_length: 15
cdr3_aa: CASSPYSGLYNEQFF
cdr3_nt: TGTGCCAGCAGCCCCTATAGCGGGCTCTACAATGAGCAGTTCTTC

j_call: TRBJ2-1
v_call: TRBV9
d_call: TRBD2
clone_size: NA
cdr3_length: 16
cdr3_aa: CASSVGGLAAYNEQFF
cdr3_nt: TGTGCCAGCAGCGTAGGGGGACTAGCGGCCTACAATGAGCAGTTCTTC